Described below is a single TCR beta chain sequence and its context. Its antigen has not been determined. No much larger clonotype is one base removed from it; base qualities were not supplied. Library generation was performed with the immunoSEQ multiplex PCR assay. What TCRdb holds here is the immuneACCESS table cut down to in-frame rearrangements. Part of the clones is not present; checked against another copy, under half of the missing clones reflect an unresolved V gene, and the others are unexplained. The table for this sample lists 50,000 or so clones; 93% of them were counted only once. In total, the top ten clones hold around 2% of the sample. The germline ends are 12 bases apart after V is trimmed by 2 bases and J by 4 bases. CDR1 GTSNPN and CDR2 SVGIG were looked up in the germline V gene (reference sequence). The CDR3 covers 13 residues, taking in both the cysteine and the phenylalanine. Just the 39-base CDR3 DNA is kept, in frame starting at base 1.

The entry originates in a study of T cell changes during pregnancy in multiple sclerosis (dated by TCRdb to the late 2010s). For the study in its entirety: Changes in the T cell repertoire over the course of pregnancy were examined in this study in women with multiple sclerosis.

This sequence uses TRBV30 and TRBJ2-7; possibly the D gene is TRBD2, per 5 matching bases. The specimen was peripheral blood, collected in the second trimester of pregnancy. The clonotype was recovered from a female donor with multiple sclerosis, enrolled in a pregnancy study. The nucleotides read TGTGCCTGGAGTCTTAGTGCGGGTTACGAGCAGTACTTC. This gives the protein CAWSLSAGYEQYF.